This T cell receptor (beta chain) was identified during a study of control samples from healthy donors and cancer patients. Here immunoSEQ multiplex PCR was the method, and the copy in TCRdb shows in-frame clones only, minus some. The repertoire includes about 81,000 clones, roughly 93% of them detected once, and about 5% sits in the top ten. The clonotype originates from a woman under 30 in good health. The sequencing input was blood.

The DNA for the CDR3 is TGTGCCAGCAGAGAGACAGGGGAATTGAACACTGAAGCTTTCTTT. Protein product: CASRETGELNTEAFF. This sequence joins TRBV6-5 and TRBJ1-1; 8 bases match TRBD1. There are 15 residues in the CDR3. Per germline, CDR1 MNHEY and CDR2 SVGAGI. The ends lost 6 bases at V and 0 bases at J; junction bases unmatched: 6.